These T cell receptor beta chains were read from a single sample in a study of blood T cell repertoires in COVID-19. Generated by immunoSEQ multiplex PCR, the TCRdb table keeps only in-frame clones and is missing some. Of around 190,000 clones detected, around 84% appear once; the ten largest clones hold around 3.5%. Sequenced material: PBMCs or T cells enriched from blood (not recorded which). The receptors come from a woman aged 30 to 39 who had recovered from COVID-19. The conserved cysteine and the conserved F or W are not part of the CDR3 here. The order of the fields is V gene, CDR3 protein.

TRBV5-4 | ASSPRSETQY
TRBV6-5 | ASSTDFDGGYT
TRBV30 | AWSPGDGYT
TRBV18 | ASSPDRGYGYT
TRBV5-1 | ASSLNNALLGGTEAF
TRBV10-1 | ASSESALGTGASPLH
TRBV7-9 | ASSLPQGSSYEQY
TRBV5-1 | ASSLTLRGELF
TRBV19 | ASSIGAGAFSNYGYT
TRBV7-9 | ASSSGGTEAF
TRBV5-6 | ASSSVGGLGNSPLH
TRBV11-2 | ASSSLGQSSYNSPLH
TRBV19 | ASRNRVGETQY
TRBV11-1 | ASSFGEVNNEQF
TRBV28 | ASRLGTVPETGELF
TRBV2 | ASSERLGGHGNTIY
TRBV5-1 | ASSFTGLGANVLT
TRBV11-1 | ASSPGRSGTAKLF
TRBV3-1/TRBV3-2 | ASSPGTSGANEQF
TRBV7-2 | ASSSTIGTAVYGYT
TRBV2 | ASSVIQGELAGYT
TRBV14 | ASSPLVAVKETQY
TRBV7-2 | ASSPRVRAGETQY
TRBV28 | ASSFRLGNTEAF
TRBV9 | ASSAPEVEQPQH
TRBV4-1 | ASSQDAQTSTDTQY
TRBV6-5 | ASTRVAGFTGELF
TRBV7-2 | ASSLVSGGVYNEQF
TRBV19 | ASSPRTGLGAKNIQY
TRBV3-1/TRBV3-2 | ASSQDRSTEAF
TRBV7-2 | ASSSGQGESVTGANVLT
TRBV5-4 | ASSLNRGTNEKLF
TRBV18 | ASSPPSGGATDTQY
TRBV12-5 | ASGYLDRGQENNQPQH
TRBV15 | ATSRDNRGSYGYT
TRBV2 | ASSVTSGGLRYTDTQY
TRBV3-1/TRBV3-2 | ASSQGGGSFGNTIY
TRBV18 | ASSQTGQNQPQH
TRBV30 | AWSARTGYYTEAF
TRBV2 | ASSEVVNWYDQPQH
TRBV10-3 | AIRNDNLAGADEQY